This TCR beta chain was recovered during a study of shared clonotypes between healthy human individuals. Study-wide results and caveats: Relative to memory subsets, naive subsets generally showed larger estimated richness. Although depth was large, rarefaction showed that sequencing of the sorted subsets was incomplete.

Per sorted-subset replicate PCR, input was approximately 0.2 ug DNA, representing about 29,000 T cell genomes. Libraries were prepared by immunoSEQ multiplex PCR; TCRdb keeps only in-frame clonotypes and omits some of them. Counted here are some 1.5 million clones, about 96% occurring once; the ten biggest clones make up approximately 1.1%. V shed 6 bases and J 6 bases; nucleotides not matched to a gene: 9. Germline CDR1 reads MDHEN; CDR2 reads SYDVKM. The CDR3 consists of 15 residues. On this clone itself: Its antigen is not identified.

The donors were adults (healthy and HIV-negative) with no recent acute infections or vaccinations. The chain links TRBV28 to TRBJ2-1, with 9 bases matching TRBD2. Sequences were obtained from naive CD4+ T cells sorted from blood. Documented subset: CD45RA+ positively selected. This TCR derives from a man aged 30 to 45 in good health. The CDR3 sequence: CASSRGLARGNEQFF. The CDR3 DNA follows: TGTGCCAGCAGCCGCGGACTAGCGCGAGGCAATGAGCAGTTCTTC.